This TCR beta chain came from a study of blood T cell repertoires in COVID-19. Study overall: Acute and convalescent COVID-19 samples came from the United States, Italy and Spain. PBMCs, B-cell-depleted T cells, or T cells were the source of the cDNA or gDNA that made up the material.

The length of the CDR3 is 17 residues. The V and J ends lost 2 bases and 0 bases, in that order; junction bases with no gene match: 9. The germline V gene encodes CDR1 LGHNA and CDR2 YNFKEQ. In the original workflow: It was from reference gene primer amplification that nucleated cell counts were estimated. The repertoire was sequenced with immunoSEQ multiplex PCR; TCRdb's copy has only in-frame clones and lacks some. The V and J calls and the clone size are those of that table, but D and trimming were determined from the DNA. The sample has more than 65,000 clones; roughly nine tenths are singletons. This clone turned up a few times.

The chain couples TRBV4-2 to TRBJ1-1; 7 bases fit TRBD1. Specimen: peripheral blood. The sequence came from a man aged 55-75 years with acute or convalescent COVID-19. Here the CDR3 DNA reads TGTGCCAGCAGCCAAACACAGGGGCACGACATGAACACTGAAGCTTTCTTT. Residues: CASSQTQGHDMNTEAFF.